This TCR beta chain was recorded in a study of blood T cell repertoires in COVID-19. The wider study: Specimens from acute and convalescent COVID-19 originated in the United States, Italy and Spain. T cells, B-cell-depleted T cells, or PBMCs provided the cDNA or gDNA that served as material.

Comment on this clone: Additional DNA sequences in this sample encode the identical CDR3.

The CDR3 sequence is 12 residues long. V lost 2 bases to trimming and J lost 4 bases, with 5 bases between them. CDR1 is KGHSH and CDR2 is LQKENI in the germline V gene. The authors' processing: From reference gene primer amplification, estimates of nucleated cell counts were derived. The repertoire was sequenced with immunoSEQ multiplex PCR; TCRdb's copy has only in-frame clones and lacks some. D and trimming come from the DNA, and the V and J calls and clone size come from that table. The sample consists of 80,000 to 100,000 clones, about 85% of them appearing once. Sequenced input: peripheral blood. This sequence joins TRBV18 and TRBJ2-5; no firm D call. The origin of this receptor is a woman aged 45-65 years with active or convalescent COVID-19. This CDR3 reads CASSPIGETQYF. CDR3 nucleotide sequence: TGTGCCAGCTCACCAATCGGAGAGACCCAGTACTTC.